This TCR beta chain is drawn from a study of CD8 T cells in ankylosing spondylitis. From germline, CDR1 is DFQATT and CDR2 SNEGSKA (reference sequence). The CDR3 totals 16 residues. Trimming cost V 3 bases and J 3 bases; bases outside gene matches: 12. TCRdb reanalysed the 5' RACE reads using MiXCR and keeps one entry per CDR3 protein. Of 250,000 or so distinct CDR3 sequences listed, roughly 10% are singletons. Sequencing was carried out using blood, either unsorted or a sorted T cell fraction (not recorded which). This receptor was taken from a male donor with ankylosing spondylitis or in good health (not recorded which). J is TRBJ1-1 and V is TRBV20-1, with 8 bases matching TRBD1. CDR3 coding DNA: TGCAGTGCTAGCCCCGGGACAGGCCCCGGGGACACTGAAGCTTTCTTT. Protein sequence: CSASPGTGPGDTEAFF.